The 5 T cell receptor beta chains presented below share a single source sample, sequenced in a study of CD8 T cells in Susac syndrome. RNA was extracted with the RNeasy kit, and a quantity of roughly 0.45 to 1 ug was reverse transcribed using random hexamers. TCRdb itself ran the immunoSEQ multiplex PCR reads through MiXCR, one entry per CDR3 protein. The table lists 300,000 or so distinct CDR3 sequences, under 95% of them singletons. Sequenced: CD4+ T cells from PBMCs. These receptors were taken from a human donor with multiple sclerosis.

In this sample, this clonotype turned up a few times. This chain joins TRBV20-1 and TRBJ2-7; TRBD2 matches at 8 bases. The length of the CDR3 is 14 residues. Trimming at V came to 4 bases and at J to 0 bases, leaving 5 bases not matched to a gene. Germline V gives CDR1 DFQATT, CDR2 SNEGSKA (reference sequence). CDR3 DNA: TGCAGTGCTATCGCGGGGGGAAGCTCCTACGAGCAGTACTTC. Protein sequence: CSAIAGGSSYEQYF.

The chain has TRBV29-1 and TRBJ1-1; no reliable D call. The CDR3 sequence is 12 residues long. Between the trimmed V and J ends, which lost 4 bases and 1 base, there was a span of 7 bases. Germline V gene lookup returns CDR1 SQVTM and CDR2 ANQGSEA. The DNA of the CDR3 is TGCAGCGTTGGAAGCACGAACACTGAAGCTTTCTTT. This sequence encodes CSVGSTNTEAFF. The full variable domain, in which reference TRBV29-1 and TRBJ1-1 provide the parts outside the CDR3, is SAVISQKPSRDICQRGTSLTIQCQVDSQVTMMFWYRQQPGQSLTLIATANQGSEATYESGFVIDKFPISRPNLTFSTLTVSNMSPEDSSIYLCSVGSTNTEAFFGQGTRLTVV.

The J gene is TRBJ2-7, the V gene TRBV12-3 or TRBV12-4; D possibly uses TRBD1 or TRBD2 (5 bases each). The CDR3 contains 15 residues. V lost 3 bases, J lost 3 bases, and 15 bases lay in between. CDR3 in amino acids: CASSFLGQGRYEQYF. CDR3 bases: TGTGCCAGCAGTTTCCTCGGGCAGGGACGCTACGAGCAGTACTTC.

This clonotype was counted only a few times. V gene TRBV3-1 combines with J gene TRBJ1-2; the D gene is possibly TRBD1 (5 bases). This CDR3 is 12 amino acids long. The germline V gene encodes CDR1 LGHDT and CDR2 YNNKEL (reference sequence). V lost 2 bases and J 6 bases, leaving 7 bases between the germline ends. CDR3 residues: CASSQLGDGYTF. In nucleotides, the CDR3 is TGTGCCAGCAGCCAATTGGGGGATGGCTACACCTTC.

This clonotype was seen more than once but under ten times. The chain employs TRBV6-5 and TRBJ1-5; no reliable D call. The CDR3 length is 14 residues. CDR1 and CDR2 (germline): MNHEY, SVGAGI. Trimming shortened V by 0 bases and J by 4 bases, and 7 bases separated the two germline ends. Here the CDR3 reads CASSYSRGNQPQHF. For the CDR3, the DNA is TGTGCCAGCAGTTACTCCCGAGGTAATCAGCCCCAGCATTTT.